This TCR beta chain was sequenced during a study of T cell clonality in common variable immunodeficiency (dated by TCRdb to the mid-2010s). For sequencing, equivalent amounts of genomic DNA were input from CVID and control samples. For every sample, a 60 bp segment covering the rearranged TCRbeta CDR3 region was amplified and then sequenced. The immunoSEQ assay, a bias-corrected multiplex PCR combined with high-throughput sequencing, was used for TCRbeta amplification. The authors' analysis ran thus. Each unique nucleotide sequence was treated as a clone and annotated with V, D and J genes, copy number and frequency. Sequences were labeled productive if in frame, and non-productive if out of frame or containing stop codons. As previously described, clonality was calculated on the basis of Shannon's entropy. The predicted amino acid sequences of productive clones were used to derive the mean CDR3 Kyte-Doolittle hydropathy. Using the R hclust function, scaled V gene usage was clustered hierarchically with Manhattan distance and complete linkage. To assess clone sharing by CDR3 amino acid sequence, 12 repertoires per group were resampled over 100 rounds. The repertoires were screened for approximately 63 published EBV-specific TCRbeta sequences and 200 to 250 published CMV-specific TCRbeta sequences. Two CVID samples yielding fewer than 10,000 sequences were excluded from analysis, leaving under 45 CVID repertoires. Not all clones reach the TCRdb copy of this immuneACCESS table, which keeps in-frame sequences only. Checked studies attribute under half of the gap to unresolved V genes and leave the rest unexplained. Clone size and V and J calls were adopted from that table, with D and trimming inferred from the DNA. Here the sample lists 35,000 or so clones, none seen once only. The ten top clones hold about 0.86% of the sample.

Many counts were recorded for this clone. There is no known antigen for this receptor. The read terminates 3 residues before the CDR3 end, so the remaining end is supplied by the germline J gene. Spanning cysteine to phenylalanine, the CDR3 consists of 17 amino acids. Sequencing covers 42 bases of the CDR3, shown here with the frame starting at base 1. Between the V and J ends, shortened by 5 bases and 0 bases respectively, the junction contains 16 bases. From the germline V gene (reference sequence), CDR1 is LNHDA and CDR2 is SQIVND. Points the paper makes about the study in general: CVID TCRbeta sequences were reported to have fewer deletions and N-nucleotide insertions and to lack highly modified clones with 13 or more V deletions. It was noted by the authors that sequencing of the repertoires of T cell subpopulations would be needed to clarify the cause of the increased clonality in CVID. CVID subjects shared fewer TCRbeta clones with each other than healthy controls did (p < 0.0001). Correlations of repertoire features with clinical complications were constrained by heterogeneity among patients within the CVID cohort. Although equal DNA input was used, an average of about 83,000 unique sequences per sample was obtained for controls, compared with approximately 30,000 for CVID samples. TCRbeta clonality was higher in CVID subjects than in healthy controls (t-test p = 0.018), and the increase was most characteristic of about a third of subjects.

Predominantly Caucasian heritage was noted among both the CVID patients and the healthy controls. Heparinized peripheral whole blood samples of about 4.5 to 8 ml were collected from each donor. Genomic DNA from adults with common variable immune deficiency (CVID) and from healthy adult controls was used to sequence TCRbeta CDR3 repertoires. There were approximately 22 healthy adult volunteers in the control group (around twelve female and 10 or so male), ranging in age from roughly 23 to 70 years, with a mean age of roughly 35. To isolate peripheral blood mononuclear cells, diluted blood was subjected to density centrifugation over Hypaque 1077 or Ficoll-Paque. Genomic DNA was extracted from unsorted mononuclear cells by Qiagen column purification or by a centrifugation-based method.

The sequenced sample was peripheral blood mononuclear cells. This sequence uses TRBV19 and TRBJ1-4; the D gene cannot be named for sure. This clonotype was sampled from a person between 18 and 75 years old in good health. CDR3 sequence: CASSSRRTRATNEKLFF. CDR3 DNA (partial): TGTGCCAGTAGTTCCCGCAGAACAAGAGCAACTAATGAAAAA.